Described below is a single T cell receptor beta chain sequence and its context. By its share of the sample, this clonotype is medium-sized (0.01 to 0.1%). Its cognate antigen has yet to be identified. Base-call qualities are not available, and no considerably larger clone is one nucleotide away. As encoded in the germline V gene, CDR1 is SGHTA while CDR2 is FQGNSA. V is clipped by 3 bases and J by 1 base, and the sequence between their germline boundaries is 6 bases long. The CDR3 spans 13 residues, from the cysteine through the phenylalanine. Just the 39-base CDR3 DNA is kept, in frame starting at base 1. This sample was taken from a study of early T cells in non-severe SARS-CoV-2 infection (dated by TCRdb to the early 2020s). Concerning the study at large: TCR sequencing used bulk RNA from unsorted whole blood, so alpha and beta chains could not be paired.

Results and caveats for the whole study, not just this receptor: VDJdb matching was skewed toward anti-spike CD8 responses, so virus-specific expansions were likely underestimated and private and CD4 specificities were missed.

A case-control design nested within a healthcare worker cohort in London, UK, was used, with weekly nasopharyngeal swab PCR tests and blood sampling performed. Healthcare workers were enrolled in the week of the UK lockdown, from 23 to 31 March 2020, and were followed every week for up to roughly 16 weeks. Receptors were amplified or captured by 5' RACE. Data came from a NextSeq 500. To correct for sequencing error and PCR bias, the TCR library protocol tagged individual cDNA molecules with unique molecular identifiers. TCR alpha and beta chains were both sequenced, and the abundances of alpha and beta sequences in each sample were closely correlated with each other. The paper's data handling went like this. V gene, J gene and CDR3 annotation of TCR sequences was performed with Decombinator V4. Expanded TCRs were defined as changing significantly between any two time points under a Poisson model with p below 0.0001. Abundances of TCRs were expressed as counts per million after normalisation to the total number of TCRs sequenced in each sample. MAIT TCRs were defined by TRAV1-2 paired with TRAJ12, TRAJ20 or TRAJ33, and iNKT TCRs by TRAV10 paired with TRAJ18. VDJdb, accessed 1 November 2021, was searched for CMV, EBV and SARS-CoV-2 annotated TCRs, with TCRs annotated for multiple antigens excluded. The public reads were run again by TCRdb, first through fastp at Q25 and then through MiXCR, and only productive beta chains were kept. Rows are combined by CDR3 protein, so each entry shows the most common genes and DNA. These V and J calls originate from TCRdb's pipeline instead of the authors' own analysis. The sample table records about 22,000 distinct CDR3 sequences; less than 4.5% of these occur just once. In total, the top ten clones hold around 1.6% of the sample.

Sequencing input: whole blood. The V and J segments used are TRBV7-2 and TRBJ1-1, with TRBD1 tentatively as D gene (5 bases match). This TCR derives from an adult who was a healthcare worker with PCR-confirmed SARS-CoV-2 infection or an uninfected control (not recorded which). CDR3 loop: CASSFTGNTEAFF. The DNA reads as follows: TGTGCCAGCAGCTTTACAGGGAACACTGAAGCTTTCTTT.